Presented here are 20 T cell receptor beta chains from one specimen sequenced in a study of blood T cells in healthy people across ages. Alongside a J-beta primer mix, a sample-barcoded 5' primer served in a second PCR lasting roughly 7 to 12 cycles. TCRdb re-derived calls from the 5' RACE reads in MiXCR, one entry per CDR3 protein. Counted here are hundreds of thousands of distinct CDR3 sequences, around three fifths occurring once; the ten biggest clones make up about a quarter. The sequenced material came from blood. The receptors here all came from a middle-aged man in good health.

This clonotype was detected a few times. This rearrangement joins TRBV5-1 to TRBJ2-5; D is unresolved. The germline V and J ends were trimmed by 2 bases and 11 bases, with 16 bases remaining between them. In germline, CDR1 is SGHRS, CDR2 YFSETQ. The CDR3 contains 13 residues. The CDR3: CASSFPAYNEQYF. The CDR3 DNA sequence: TGCGCCAGCAGCTTCCCAGCTTACAATGAGCAGTACTTC.

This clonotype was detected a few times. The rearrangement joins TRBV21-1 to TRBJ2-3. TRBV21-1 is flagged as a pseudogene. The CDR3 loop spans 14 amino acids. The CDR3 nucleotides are TGTGCCAGCACCAAACTGATTAGCACAGATACGCAGTATTTT. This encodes CASTKLISTDTQYF.

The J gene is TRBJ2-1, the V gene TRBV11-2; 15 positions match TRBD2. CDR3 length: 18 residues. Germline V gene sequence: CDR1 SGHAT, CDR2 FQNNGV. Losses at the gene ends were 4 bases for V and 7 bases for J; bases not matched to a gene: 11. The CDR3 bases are TGTGCCAGCAGCTCAACCCGGACTAGCGGGAGGGTTTTTAATGAGCAGTTCTTC. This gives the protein CASSSTRTSGRVFNEQFF.

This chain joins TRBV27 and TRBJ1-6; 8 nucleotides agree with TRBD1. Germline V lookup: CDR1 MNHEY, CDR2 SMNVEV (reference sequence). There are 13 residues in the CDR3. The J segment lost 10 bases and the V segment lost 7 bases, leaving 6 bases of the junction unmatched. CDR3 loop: CASTTGARSPLHF. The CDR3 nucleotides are TGTGCCAGCACGACAGGGGCACGGTCACCCCTCCACTTT.

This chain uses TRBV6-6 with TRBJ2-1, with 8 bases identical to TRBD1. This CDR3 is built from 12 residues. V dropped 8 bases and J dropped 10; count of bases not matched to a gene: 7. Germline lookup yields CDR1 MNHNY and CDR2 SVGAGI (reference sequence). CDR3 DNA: TGTGCCAGCGGCGACAGGGGCAGGGAGCAGTTCTTC. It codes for CASGDRGREQFF.

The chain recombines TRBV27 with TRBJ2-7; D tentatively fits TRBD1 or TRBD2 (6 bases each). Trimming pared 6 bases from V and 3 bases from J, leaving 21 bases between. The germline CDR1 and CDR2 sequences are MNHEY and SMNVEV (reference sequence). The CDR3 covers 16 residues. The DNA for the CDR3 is TGTGCCAGCAGGTTAAGGGGGGCGAGGGTAAACTACGAGCAGTACTTC. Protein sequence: CASRLRGARVNYEQYF.

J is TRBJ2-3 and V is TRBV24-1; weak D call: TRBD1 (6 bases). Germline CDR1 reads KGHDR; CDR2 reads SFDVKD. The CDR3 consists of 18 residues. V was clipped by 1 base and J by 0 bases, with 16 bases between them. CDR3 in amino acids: CATSDFLTGWMSTDTQYF. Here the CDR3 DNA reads TGTGCCACCAGTGATTTCCTGACAGGCTGGATGAGCACAGATACGCAGTATTTT.

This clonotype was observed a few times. CDR3 sequence reads: CASSLLWGGTDTQYF. CDR3 nucleotides: TGTGCCAGCAGCCTGTTGTGGGGGGGCACAGATACGCAGTATTTT. The rearrangement joins TRBV11-2 to TRBJ2-3, with D maybe TRBD2 (6 bases). CDR1 and CDR2 from the germline V gene are SGHAT and FQNNGV. V was shortened by 5 bases and J by 1 base, with 13 bases between the two germline ends. This CDR3 has 15 amino acids.

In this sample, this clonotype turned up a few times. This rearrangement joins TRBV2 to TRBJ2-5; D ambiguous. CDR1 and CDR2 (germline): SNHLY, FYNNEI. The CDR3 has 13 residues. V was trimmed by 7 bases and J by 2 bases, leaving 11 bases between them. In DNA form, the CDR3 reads TGTGCCAGCAAACGGACGGTTCAAGAGACCCAGTACTTC. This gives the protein CASKRTVQETQYF.

DNA for the CDR3: TGTGCCAGCAGCCTAATCGGGGACAGCAACAATGAGCAGTTCTTC. It yields the protein CASSLIGDSNNEQFF. V gene TRBV7-3 combines with J gene TRBJ2-1; TRBD1 matches 7 bases. V shed 5 bases, J shed 5 bases, and the junction held 9 bases outside the gene matches. The CDR3 is made up of 15 amino acids. Germline V lookup: CDR1 SGHTA, CDR2 FQGTGA.

The CDR3 here is CASSRDLSGSFHEQYF. The CDR3 DNA reads TGTGCCAGCAGTAGGGATCTTAGCGGGAGTTTTCACGAGCAGTACTTC. The rearrangement links TRBV7-3 to TRBJ2-7; 9 bases fit TRBD2. The V segment lost 6 bases and the J segment 5 bases; nucleotides outside the gene matches: 14. CDR1 is SGHTA and CDR2 is FQGTGA in the germline V gene. The CDR3 is 16 residues long.

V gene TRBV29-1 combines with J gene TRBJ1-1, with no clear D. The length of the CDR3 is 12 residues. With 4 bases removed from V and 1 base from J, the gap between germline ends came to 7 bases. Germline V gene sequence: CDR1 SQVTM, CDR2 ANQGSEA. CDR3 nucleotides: TGCAGCGTTGGACGACAGAACACTGAAGCTTTCTTT. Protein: CSVGRQNTEAFF.

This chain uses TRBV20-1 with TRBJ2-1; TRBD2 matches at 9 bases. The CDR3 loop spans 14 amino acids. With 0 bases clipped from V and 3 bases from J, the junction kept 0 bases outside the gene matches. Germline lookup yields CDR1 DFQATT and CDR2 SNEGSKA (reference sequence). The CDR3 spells CSARDSGGYNEQFF. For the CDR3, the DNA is TGCAGTGCTAGAGATAGCGGGGGCTACAATGAGCAGTTCTTC.

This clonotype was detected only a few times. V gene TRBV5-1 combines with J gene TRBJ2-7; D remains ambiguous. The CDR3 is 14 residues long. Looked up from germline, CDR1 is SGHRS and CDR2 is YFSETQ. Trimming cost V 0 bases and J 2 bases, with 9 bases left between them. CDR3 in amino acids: CASSLGLLTYEQYF. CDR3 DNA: TGCGCCAGCAGCTTGGGGCTACTTACCTACGAGCAGTACTTC.

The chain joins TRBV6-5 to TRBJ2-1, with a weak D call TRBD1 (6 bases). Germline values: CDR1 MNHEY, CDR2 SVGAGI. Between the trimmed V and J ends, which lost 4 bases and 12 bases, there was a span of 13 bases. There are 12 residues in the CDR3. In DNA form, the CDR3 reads TGTGCCAGCAGTTCGACAGGTTGGGCGCAGTTCTTC. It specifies CASSSTGWAQFF.

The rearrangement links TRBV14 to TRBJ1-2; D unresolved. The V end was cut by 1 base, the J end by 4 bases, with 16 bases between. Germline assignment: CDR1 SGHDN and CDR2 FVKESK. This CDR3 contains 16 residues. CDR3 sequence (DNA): TGTGCCAGCAGCCAAGTCTCGGTCGGGTGGAGCTATGGCTACACCTTC. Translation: CASSQVSVGWSYGYTF.

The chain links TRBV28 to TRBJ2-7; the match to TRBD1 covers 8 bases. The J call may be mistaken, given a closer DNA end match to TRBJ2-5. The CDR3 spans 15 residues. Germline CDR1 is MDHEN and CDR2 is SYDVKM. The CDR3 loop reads CASSTTTGASETQYF. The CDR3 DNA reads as TGTGCCAGCAGTACGACGACAGGGGCATCAGAGACCCAGTACTTC.

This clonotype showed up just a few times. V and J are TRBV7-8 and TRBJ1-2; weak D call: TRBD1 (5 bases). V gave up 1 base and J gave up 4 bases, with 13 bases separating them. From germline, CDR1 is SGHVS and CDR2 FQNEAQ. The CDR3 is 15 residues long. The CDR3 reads CASSLGGSNSYGYTF. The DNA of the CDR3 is TGTGCCAGCAGCTTAGGGGGGTCGAACAGCTATGGCTACACCTTC.

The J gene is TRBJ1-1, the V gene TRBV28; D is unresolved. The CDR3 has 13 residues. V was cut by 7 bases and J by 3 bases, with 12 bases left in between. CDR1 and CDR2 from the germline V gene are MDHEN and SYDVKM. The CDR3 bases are TGTGCCAGCATAGGGAATATGGACACTGAAGCTTTCTTT. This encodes CASIGNMDTEAFF.

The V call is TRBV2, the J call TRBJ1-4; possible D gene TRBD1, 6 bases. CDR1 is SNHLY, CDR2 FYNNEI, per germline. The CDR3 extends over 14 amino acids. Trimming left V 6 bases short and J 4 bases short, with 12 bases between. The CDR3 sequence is CASRRTANNEKLFF. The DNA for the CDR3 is TGTGCCAGCAGAAGGACAGCTAATAATGAAAAACTGTTTTTT.